Listed here is a single T cell receptor beta chain. What it binds is unknown. The entry originates in a study of cytomegalovirus exposure and HLA in healthy donors. Turning to the study itself: The same platform was used for the 120 or so validation repertoires as for the approximately 630 first-cohort repertoires, as reported in a later analysis.

Here immunoSEQ multiplex PCR was the method, and the copy in TCRdb shows in-frame clones only, minus some. The sample holds roughly 180,000 clones, around 84% seen once. Whole-study results and caveats: The study labeled 150 or so TCR beta chains cytomegalovirus-associated.

Trimming pared 2 bases from V and 0 bases from J, leaving 11 bases between. The CDR3 sequence is 16 residues long. Germline V CDR1 and CDR2: MNHEY, SVGAGI. The material sequenced was PBMCs. This sequence joins TRBV6-5 and TRBJ2-1; D is ambiguous. This receptor was identified in a man younger than 30 in good health and CMV-seropositive. The CDR3 coding sequence is TGTGCCAGCAGTTACATTTCGCGGTACTCCTACAATGAGCAGTTCTTC. Translation: CASSYISRYSYNEQFF.